This T cell receptor beta chain came from a study of beta chain features in type 1 diabetes. Study at large: The number of sorted cells examined across all samples was approximately 110,000,000.

Study observations and caveats: Shortening of TCRB CDR3s, moderate but significant, appeared in all four CD4+ subsets of Type 1 diabetes patients.

As every portion of the isolated RNA was reverse transcribed, the sequencing read expressed TCRB transcripts. Sequenced by immunoSEQ multiplex PCR; TCRdb stores in-frame clones only, minus some. The repertoire holds over 150,000 clones, 6.5% to 10% seen once, with 0.54% in the top ten. Turning to this clone: Its cognate antigen is unknown.

Sequencing was carried out using central memory CD4+ T cells from blood. The TCR comes from a woman aged 18-29 years with type 1 diabetes.

The CDR3 coding sequence is TGTGCCAGCAGCTTGAAGTCAGAATACTCTGGAAACACCATATATTTT. It codes for CASSLKSEYSGNTIYF. The genes are TRBV5-6 and TRBJ1-3; unclear D gene. Germline CDR1 SGHDT, CDR2 YYEEEE. The ends were cut back, 1 base at V and 0 bases at J, with 11 bases in the middle. The CDR3 runs to 16 residues.